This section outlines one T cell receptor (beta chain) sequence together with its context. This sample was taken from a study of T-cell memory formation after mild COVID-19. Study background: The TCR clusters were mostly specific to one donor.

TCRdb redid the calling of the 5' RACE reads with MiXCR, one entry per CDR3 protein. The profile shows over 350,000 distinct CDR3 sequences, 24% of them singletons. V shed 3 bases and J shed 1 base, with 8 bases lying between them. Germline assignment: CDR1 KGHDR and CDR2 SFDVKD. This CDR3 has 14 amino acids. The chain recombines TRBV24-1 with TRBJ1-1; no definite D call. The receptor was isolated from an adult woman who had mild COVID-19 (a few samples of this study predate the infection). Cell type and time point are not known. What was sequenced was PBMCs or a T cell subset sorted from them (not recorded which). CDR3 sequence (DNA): TGTGCCACCAGTGATCAATCCGAGAACACTGAAGCTTTCTTT. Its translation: CATSDQSENTEAFF.